Listed here are 19 T cell receptor beta chains from one sample, sequenced in a study of T cell changes during pregnancy in multiple sclerosis (dated by TCRdb to the late 2010s). Libraries were prepared through the immunoSEQ multiplex PCR assay. Held by TCRdb, this immuneACCESS table contains in-frame sequences only and omits some clones. Under half of the omission traces to an unresolved V gene where checked; the cause of the rest is unknown. The sample has tens of thousands of clones on record, 85% to 90% of them singletons. The ten largest clonotypes hold 0.5% to 0.75% of the sample. Sample: CD4+ T cells from peripheral blood mononuclear cells, taken in the first trimester of pregnancy. Every receptor here comes from a female donor with multiple sclerosis, enrolled in a pregnancy study.

This chain uses TRBV19 with TRBJ2-7, with 8 nucleotides matching TRBD2. V trimming: 3 bases; J trimming: 3 bases; junction bases outside the gene matches: 7. Germline V gene sequence: CDR1 LNHDA, CDR2 SQIVND (reference sequence). CDR3 length equals 15 residues. The CDR3: CASSIRVAGSYEQYF. CDR3 in DNA: TGTGCCAGTAGTATTAGGGTAGCGGGGAGCTACGAGCAGTACTTC.

The chain employs TRBV9 and TRBJ1-3, with 7 bases fitting TRBD1. V lost 3 bases, J lost 4 bases, and 10 bases stayed unmatched. The germline V gene encodes CDR1 SGDLS and CDR2 YYNGEE. The CDR3 length is 16 residues. CDR3 region: CASSAPRGQPGNTIYF. CDR3 DNA sequence: TGTGCCAGCAGCGCCCCCAGGGGACAGCCGGGAAACACCATATATTTT.

The chain employs TRBV18 and TRBJ1-1, with D unclear. Germline V gene sequence: CDR1 KGHSH, CDR2 LQKENI. Deletions cut 1 base from V and 9 bases from J, with 15 bases between. The CDR3 spans 14 residues. CDR3 region: CASSPLPGSAQAFF. Here the CDR3 DNA reads TGTGCCAGCTCACCACTTCCAGGTTCAGCACAAGCTTTCTTT.

The chain has TRBV27 and TRBJ2-7; D perhaps matches TRBD1 (6 bases). V was pared by 6 bases and J by 2 bases, with 17 bases between. The CDR3 contains 15 residues. Germline CDR1 MNHEY, CDR2 SMNVEV (reference sequence). CDR3 in amino acids: CASRSGVSFPYEQYF. The CDR3 DNA follows: TGTGCCAGCAGGTCAGGGGTATCCTTCCCCTACGAGCAGTACTTC.

CDR3: CASSLGSEGVSPLHF. The CDR3, as DNA: TGTGCCAGCAGCTTAGGATCTGAGGGTGTGTCACCCCTCCACTTT. The chain joins TRBV7-2 to TRBJ1-6; no firm D call. Germline lookup yields CDR1 SGHTA and CDR2 FQGNSA. V lost 1 base and J 10 bases, leaving 14 bases between the germline ends. CDR3 length equals 15 residues.

Of note for this clone: Compared with germline, one end of the junction differs, possibly owing to a read error. The rearrangement links TRBV2 to TRBJ2-7, with 12 bases fitting TRBD1. Germline values: CDR1 SNHLY, CDR2 FYNNEI. This CDR3 contains 15 residues. The CDR3 reads CASSEWAGQGAIKDF. The CDR3 region has the DNA TGTGCCAGCAGTGAATGGGCGGGACAGGGGGCAATAAAAGACTTC.

This chain links TRBV27 with TRBJ1-2, with TRBD1 as a possible D gene (6 bases). Germline V CDR1 and CDR2: MNHEY, SMNVEV (reference sequence). CDR3 length: 16 residues. The V gene lost 6 bases and the J gene lost 2 bases, with 19 bases spanning the gap. This chain's CDR3 is CASSLTLTGTNYGYTF. CDR3 sequence (DNA): TGTGCCAGCAGCCTGACTCTTACAGGGACCAACTATGGCTACACCTTC.

This chain uses TRBV6-1 with TRBJ2-2, with 10 positions matching TRBD2. The germline V gene has CDR1 MNHNS and CDR2 SASEGT. There are 15 residues in the CDR3. V shed 4 bases, J shed 4 bases, and the junction held 3 bases outside the gene matches. The CDR3 loop is CASSAERGGTGELFF. The CDR3 nucleotides read TGTGCCAGCAGTGCGGAGCGGGGGGGCACCGGGGAGCTGTTTTTT.

The genes are TRBV7-8 and TRBJ2-3, with D perhaps matching TRBD1 (6 bases). The CDR3 runs to 15 residues. V lost 0 bases, J lost 8 bases, and 15 bases lay in between. Germline V lookup: CDR1 SGHVS, CDR2 FQNEAQ. The CDR3 is CASSLAGAAAGTQYF. The CDR3 bases are TGTGCCAGCAGCTTAGCGGGGGCGGCGGCAGGTACGCAGTATTTT.

Here the CDR3 DNA reads TGTGCCTGGAGTGGACAGAGTTATAATTCACCCCTCCACTTT. This encodes CAWSGQSYNSPLHF. This chain uses TRBV30 with TRBJ1-6; tentative D call: TRBD1 (5 bases). This CDR3 is 14 amino acids long. Germline CDR1 GTSNPN, CDR2 SVGIG (reference sequence). Trimming took 1 base from V and 4 from J, leaving 8 bases between them.

V and J are TRBV30 and TRBJ1-6, with 12 bases fitting TRBD1. From germline, CDR1 is GTSNPN and CDR2 SVGIG (reference sequence). The CDR3 length is 17 residues. The J segment lost 4 bases and the V segment lost 2 bases, leaving 6 bases of the junction unmatched. The CDR3, as DNA: TGTGCCTGGAGTCCCGGGACAGGGGGCGCTTATAATTCACCCCTCCACTTT. It yields the protein CAWSPGTGGAYNSPLHF. The variable domain in full, completed from reference TRBV30 and TRBJ1-6, reads SQTIHQWPATLVQPVGSPLSLECTVEGTSNPNLYWYRQAAGRGLQLLFYSVGIGQISSEVPQNLSASRPQDRQFILSSKKLLLSDSGFYLCAWSPGTGGAYNSPLHFGNGTRLTVT.

The gene calls are TRBV14 and TRBJ2-1; possible D gene TRBD1, 7 bases. Germline CDR1 SGHDN, CDR2 FVKESK. CDR3 length: 15 amino acids. V lost 6 bases and J lost 3, with 15 bases in between. In nucleotides, the CDR3 is TGTGCCAGCAGAGGCGGGCGGGACAGCTACAATGAGCAGTTCTTC. Its protein is CASRGGRDSYNEQFF.

This sequence joins TRBV7-9 and TRBJ2-5; maybe TRBD1 (6 bases). This CDR3 spans 16 amino acids. Germline values: CDR1 SEHNR, CDR2 FQNEAQ (reference sequence). Trimming cost V 1 base and J 0 bases, with 12 bases left between them. This CDR3 reads CASSLGQEMYQETQYF. The DNA of the CDR3 is TGTGCCAGCAGCTTAGGACAGGAGATGTACCAAGAGACCCAGTACTTC.

The chain has TRBV28 and TRBJ1-1; D gene uncertain. There are 12 residues in the CDR3. CDR1 is MDHEN and CDR2 is SYDVKM in the germline V gene. With 6 bases removed from V and 1 base from J, the gap between germline ends came to 6 bases. The CDR3 DNA sequence: TGTGCCAGCAGAAGAGGGAACACTGAAGCTTTCTTT. It specifies CASRRGNTEAFF.

Here the CDR3 DNA reads TGTGCCAGCAGTTTCGGACAGCTGAACACTGAAGCTTTCTTT. Amino acids: CASSFGQLNTEAFF. This chain links TRBV6-5 with TRBJ1-1; a weak D match, TRBD1 (6 bases). The length of the CDR3 is 14 residues. Germline assignment: CDR1 MNHEY and CDR2 SVGAGI. V shed 4 bases and J shed 0 bases, with 9 bases lying between them.

This clone was detected only once. This chain joins TRBV4-3 and TRBJ2-2; D might be TRBD2 (5 bases). This CDR3 is built from 17 residues. Deletions cut 3 bases from V and 6 bases from J, with 20 bases between. The V gene's germline CDR1 is LGHNA and CDR2 YSLEER. The CDR3 sequence is CASSHPRRGRISGELFF. In DNA form, the CDR3 reads TGCGCCAGCAGCCACCCCCGGAGAGGGAGAATTTCCGGGGAGCTGTTTTTT.

V and J are TRBV19 and TRBJ2-1; TRBD2 matches at 11 bases. V shed 5 bases and J 7 bases; nucleotides not matched to a gene: 13. CDR1 is LNHDA, CDR2 SQIVND, per germline (reference sequence). The CDR3 extends over 17 amino acids. In DNA form, the CDR3 reads TGTGCCAGTAGTGTTGGTAGCGGGAGGGCCATGGGGAATGAGCAGTTCTTC. It codes for CASSVGSGRAMGNEQFF.

This chain uses TRBV28 with TRBJ1-2; the D is unclear. The CDR3 totals 14 residues. Germline CDR1 reads MDHEN; CDR2 reads SYDVKM. V was clipped by 6 bases and J by 3 bases, with 14 bases between them. In DNA, the CDR3 is TGTGCCAGCAGCCTTGTCACTTTAGACTATGGCTACACCTTC. It yields the protein CASSLVTLDYGYTF.

V and J are TRBV7-8 and TRBJ1-5; D gene unclear. Trimming took off 5 bases at V and 3 bases at J, with 20 bases between the two ends. The CDR3 has 17 amino acids. CDR1 and CDR2 from the germline V gene are SGHVS and FQNEAQ. The CDR3 DNA reads TGTGCCAGCAGCCCCGGAAGGAGGTTCGGGCCCAATCAGCCCCAGCATTTT. The encoded protein is CASSPGRRFGPNQPQHF.